A single sample is the source of the 7 T cell receptor beta chains below, sequenced in a study of human T cells and chemical hapten exposure. Using its own MiXCR run on the RACE reads, TCRdb lists one record per CDR3 protein. The table shows 80,000 to 100,000 distinct CDR3 sequences, with roughly 8% occurring only once. Sample time point: healthy volunteer bleed at 2 weeks. Total RNA came from unfractionated whole blood. The sample was whole blood. All receptors derive from a female donor in good health. Some clones in this sample may be carry-over from other donors' samples.

In this sample, this clonotype turned up a few times. The rearrangement uses TRBV4-3 and TRBJ2-5, with D perhaps given as TRBD1 or TRBD2 (6 bases each). CDR3 length: 14 residues. V lost 4 bases to trimming and J lost 1 base, with 10 bases between them. Germline lookup yields CDR1 LGHNA and CDR2 YSLEER. As DNA, the CDR3 is TGCGCCAGCAGCCGGGGGCGGGGCCAAGAGACCCAGTACTTC. Its protein product is CASSRGRGQETQYF.

The V call is TRBV29-1, the J call TRBJ1-1; D gene ambiguous. This CDR3 has 16 amino acids. The ends were cut back, 3 bases at V and 0 bases at J, with 17 bases in the middle. Germline CDR1 and CDR2: SQVTM and ANQGSEA. Here the CDR3 DNA reads TGCAGCGTTGACAGGTGGCTTGGGTCTATGAACACTGAAGCTTTCTTT. It codes for CSVDRWLGSMNTEAFF.

This clonotype was recorded at least ten times. This rearrangement joins TRBV12-3 or TRBV12-4 to TRBJ2-5; maybe TRBD1 (5 bases). This CDR3 comprises 12 residues. The ends were cut back, 3 bases at V and 5 bases at J, with 7 bases in the middle. In DNA, the CDR3 is TGTGCCAGCAGTTTGGGGCGGGAGACCCAGTACTTC. This gives the protein CASSLGRETQYF.

Only a few counts were recorded for this clonotype. The rearrangement joins TRBV27 to TRBJ2-7, with D perhaps TRBD1 (5 bases). CDR1 and CDR2 from the germline V gene are MNHEY and SMNVEV (reference sequence). The CDR3 extends over 14 amino acids. V lost 3 bases and J 5 bases, leaving 14 bases between the germline ends. DNA for the CDR3: TGTGCCAGCAGTTTTCGGCAAGGGGTAAACGAGCAGTACTTC. It encodes CASSFRQGVNEQYF.

This clonotype was seen a handful of times. The chain combines TRBV28 with TRBJ2-3, with D perhaps given as TRBD1 or TRBD2 (5 bases each). Germline CDR1 MDHEN, CDR2 SYDVKM. V was pared by 3 bases and J by 0 bases, with 10 bases between. The CDR3 extends over 15 amino acids. The CDR3, as DNA: TGTGCCAGCAGTTTGGGGGTCTCAAGCACAGATACGCAGTATTTT. Translation: CASSLGVSSTDTQYF.

The chain uses TRBV11-2 and TRBJ2-5; D gene uncertain. Germline CDR1 is SGHAT and CDR2 is FQNNGV. The CDR3 has 14 residues. The germline V and J ends were trimmed by 5 bases and 3 bases, with 13 bases remaining between them. The CDR3 DNA follows: TGTGCCAGCAGCCCAAATGGCCCCAAAGAGACCCAGTACTTC. Amino acids: CASSPNGPKETQYF.

This clonotype has only a few counts. This chain links TRBV4-3 with TRBJ2-2; 9 positions match TRBD2. The CDR3 covers 17 residues. Germline loops: CDR1 LGHNA, CDR2 YSLEER. V dropped 0 bases and J dropped 2; count of bases not matched to a gene: 4. CDR3 sequence reads: CASSQDPSGTNTGELFF. CDR3 sequence (DNA): TGCGCCAGCAGCCAAGATCCTAGCGGGACCAACACCGGGGAGCTGTTTTTT.